This T cell receptor (beta chain) was captured in a study of cytomegalovirus exposure and HLA in healthy donors. Trimming took 1 base from V and 1 from J; bases not matched to a gene: 12. The CDR3 has 19 residues. Germline loops: CDR1 SGHTA, CDR2 FQGNSA. The data were produced by immunoSEQ multiplex PCR, yet TCRdb's version contains in-frame clones alone and is incomplete. The table has some 240,000 clones, over 80% seen once. Details on this clone: Its antigen is unidentified.

The study's findings and limits: As was reported, the classifier diagnosed cytomegalovirus status with high specificity and sensitivity.

The sample consisted of PBMCs. The sequence was collected from a woman younger than 35 in good health and CMV-seronegative. The gene calls are TRBV7-2 and TRBJ2-1; 8 bases match TRBD2. CDR3 nucleotides: TGTGCCAGCAGCTTAGTGATCAGCGGGGGACATTTTTCCTACAATGAGCAGTTCTTC. Protein sequence: CASSLVISGGHFSYNEQFF.